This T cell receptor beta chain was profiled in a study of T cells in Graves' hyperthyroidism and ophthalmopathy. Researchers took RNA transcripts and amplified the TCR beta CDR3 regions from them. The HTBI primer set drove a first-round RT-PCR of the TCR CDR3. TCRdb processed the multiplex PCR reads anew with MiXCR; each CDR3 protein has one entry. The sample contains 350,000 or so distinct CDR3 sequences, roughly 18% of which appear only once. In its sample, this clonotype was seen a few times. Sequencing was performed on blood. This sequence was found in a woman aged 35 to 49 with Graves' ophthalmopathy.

CDR3 residues: CASSPRDRDSRGELFF. CDR3 DNA sequence: TGTGCCAGCAGCCCCCGGGACAGGGACTCCCGGGGGGAGCTGTTTTTT. The chain joins TRBV3-1 to TRBJ2-2, with 9 nucleotides matching TRBD1. CDR3 length: 16 amino acids. Per the germline V gene, CDR1 is LGHDT and CDR2 is YNNKEL (reference sequence). J gave up 8 bases and V 4 bases, and 11 bases lay outside the gene matches.